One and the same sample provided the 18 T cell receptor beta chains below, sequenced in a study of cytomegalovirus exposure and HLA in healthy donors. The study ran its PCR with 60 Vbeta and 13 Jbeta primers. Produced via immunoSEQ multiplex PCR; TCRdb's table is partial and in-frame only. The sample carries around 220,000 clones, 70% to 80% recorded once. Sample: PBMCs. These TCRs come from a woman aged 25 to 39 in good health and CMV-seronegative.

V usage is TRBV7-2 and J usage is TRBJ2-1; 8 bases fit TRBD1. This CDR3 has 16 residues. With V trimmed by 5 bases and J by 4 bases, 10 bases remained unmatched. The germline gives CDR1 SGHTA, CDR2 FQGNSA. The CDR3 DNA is TGTGCCAGCAGCCAACGGACAGGGCGGATATACAATGAGCAGTTCTTC. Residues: CASSQRTGRIYNEQFF.

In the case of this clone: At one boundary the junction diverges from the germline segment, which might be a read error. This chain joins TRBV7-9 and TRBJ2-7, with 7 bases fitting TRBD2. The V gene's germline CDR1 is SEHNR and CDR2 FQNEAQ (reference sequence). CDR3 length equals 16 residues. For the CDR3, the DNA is TGTGCCAGCAGCCCACGGACTAGTTCTCTCTCCTCCGAGCAGTACTTC. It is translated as CASSPRTSSLSSEQYF.

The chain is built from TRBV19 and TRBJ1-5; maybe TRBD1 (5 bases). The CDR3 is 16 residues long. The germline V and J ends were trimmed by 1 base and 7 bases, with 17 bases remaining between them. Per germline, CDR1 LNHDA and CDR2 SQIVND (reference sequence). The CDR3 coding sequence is TGTGCCAGTAGTATAGGAAGTAGCGGGGCCCAGCAGCCCCAGCATTTT. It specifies CASSIGSSGAQQPQHF.

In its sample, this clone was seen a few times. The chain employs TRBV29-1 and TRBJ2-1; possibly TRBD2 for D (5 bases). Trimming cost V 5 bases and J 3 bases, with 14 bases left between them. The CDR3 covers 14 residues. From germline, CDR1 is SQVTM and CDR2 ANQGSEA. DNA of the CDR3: TGCAGCGTTCGAAGTAACGGGGACTACAATGAGCAGTTCTTC. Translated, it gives CSVRSNGDYNEQFF.

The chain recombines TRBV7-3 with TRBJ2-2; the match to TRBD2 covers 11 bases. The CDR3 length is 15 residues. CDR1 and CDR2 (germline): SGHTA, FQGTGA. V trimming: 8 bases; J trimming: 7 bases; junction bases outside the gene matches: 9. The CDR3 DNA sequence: TGTGCCAGCGCCACTAGCGGGGGAGGAAACGGGGAGCTGTTTTTT. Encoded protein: CASATSGGGNGELFF. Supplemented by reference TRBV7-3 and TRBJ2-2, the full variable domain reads GAGVSQTPSNKVTEKGKYVELRCDPISGHTALYWYRQSLGQGPEFLIYFQGTGAADDSGLPNDRFFAVRPEGSVSTLKIQRTERGDSAVYLCASATSGGGNGELFFGEGSRLTVL.

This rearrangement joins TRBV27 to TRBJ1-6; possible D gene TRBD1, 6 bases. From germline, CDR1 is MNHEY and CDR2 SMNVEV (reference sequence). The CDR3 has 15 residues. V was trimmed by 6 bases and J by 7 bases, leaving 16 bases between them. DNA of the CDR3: TGTGCCAGCAGCTGGGAAGGGCAGGGGAATTCACCCCTCCACTTT. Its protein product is CASSWEGQGNSPLHF.

The CDR3 bases are TGCAGCGTTCAGGACAGGGGGGAAGAATCTGGAAACACCATATATTTT. Encoded protein: CSVQDRGEESGNTIYF. This chain connects TRBV29-1 to TRBJ1-3, with TRBD1 matching over 10 bases. V lost 5 bases to trimming and J lost 1 base; unmatched junction nucleotides: 8. The CDR3 is 16 amino acids. Germline V CDR1 and CDR2: SQVTM, ANQGSEA.

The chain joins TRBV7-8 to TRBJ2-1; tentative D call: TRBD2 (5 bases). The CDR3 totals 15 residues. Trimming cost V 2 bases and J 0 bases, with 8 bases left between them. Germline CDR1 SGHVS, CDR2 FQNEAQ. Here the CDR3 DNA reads TGTGCCAGCAGCTTAAGTCGGGGCTCCTACAATGAGCAGTTCTTC. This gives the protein CASSLSRGSYNEQFF. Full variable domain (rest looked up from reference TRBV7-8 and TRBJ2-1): GAGVSQSPRYKVAKRGQDVALRCDPISGHVSLFWYQQALGQGPEFLTYFQNEAQLDKSGLPSDRFFAERPEGSVSTLKIQRTQQEDSAVYLCASSLSRGSYNEQFFGPGTRLTVL.

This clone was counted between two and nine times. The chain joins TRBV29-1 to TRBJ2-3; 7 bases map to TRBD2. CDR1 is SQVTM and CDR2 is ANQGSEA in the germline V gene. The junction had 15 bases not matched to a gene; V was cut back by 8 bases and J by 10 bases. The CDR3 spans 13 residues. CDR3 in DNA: TGCAGCCGGGGTGGCGGGAGCGCCCCGTCGCAGTATTTT. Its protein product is CSRGGGSAPSQYF.

As DNA, the CDR3 is TGTGCCAGCAGCTTGGTCGGCAACTACTACGAGCAGTACTTC. It encodes CASSLVGNYYEQYF. The gene calls are TRBV5-4 and TRBJ2-7; no reliable D call. CDR1 SGHNT and CDR2 YYREEE come from the germline V gene (reference sequence). The CDR3 contains 14 residues. The ends were cut back, 0 bases at V and 3 bases at J, with 10 bases in the middle.

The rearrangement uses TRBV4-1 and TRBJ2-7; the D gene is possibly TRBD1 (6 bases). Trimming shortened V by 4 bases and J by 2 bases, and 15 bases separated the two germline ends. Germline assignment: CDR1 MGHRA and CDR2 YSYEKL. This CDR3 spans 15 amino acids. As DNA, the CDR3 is TGCGCCAGCAGCCGTACCCAAACAGGGACCTACGAGCAGTACTTC. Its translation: CASSRTQTGTYEQYF.

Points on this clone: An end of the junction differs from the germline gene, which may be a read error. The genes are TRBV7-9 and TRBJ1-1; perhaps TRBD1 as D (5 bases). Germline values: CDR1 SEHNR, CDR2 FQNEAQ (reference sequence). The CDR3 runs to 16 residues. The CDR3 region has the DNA TGTTCCAGCAGCTTAGAGCCAGGTCAGGGGAACACTGAAGCTTTCTTT. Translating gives CSSSLEPGQGNTEAFF.

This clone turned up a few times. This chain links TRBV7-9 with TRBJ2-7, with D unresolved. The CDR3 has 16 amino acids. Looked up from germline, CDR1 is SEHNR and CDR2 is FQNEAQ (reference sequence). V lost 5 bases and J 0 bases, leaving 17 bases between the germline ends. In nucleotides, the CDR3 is TGTGCCAGCAGCCCCCCTTCGCGGCAGAACTCCTACGAGCAGTACTTC. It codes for CASSPPSRQNSYEQYF.

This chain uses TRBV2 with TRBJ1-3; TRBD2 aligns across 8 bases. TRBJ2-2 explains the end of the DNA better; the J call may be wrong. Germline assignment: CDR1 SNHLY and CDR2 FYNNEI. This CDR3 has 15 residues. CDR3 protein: CASSSGLDVAGELFF. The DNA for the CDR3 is TGTGCCAGCAGTTCGGGACTAGATGTCGCCGGGGAGCTGTTTTTT.

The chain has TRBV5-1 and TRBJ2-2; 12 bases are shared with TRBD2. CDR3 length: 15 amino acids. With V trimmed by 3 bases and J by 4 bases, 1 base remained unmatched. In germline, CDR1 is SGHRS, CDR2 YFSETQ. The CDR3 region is CASSSTSGSTGELFF. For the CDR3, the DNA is TGCGCCAGCAGCTCGACTAGCGGGAGCACCGGGGAGCTGTTTTTT. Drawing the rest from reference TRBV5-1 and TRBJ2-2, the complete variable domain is KAGVTQTPRYLIKTRGQQVTLSCSPISGHRSVSWYQQTPGQGLQFLFEYFSETQRNKGNFPGRFSGRQFSNSRSEMNVSTLELGDSALYLCASSSTSGSTGELFFGEGSRLTVL.

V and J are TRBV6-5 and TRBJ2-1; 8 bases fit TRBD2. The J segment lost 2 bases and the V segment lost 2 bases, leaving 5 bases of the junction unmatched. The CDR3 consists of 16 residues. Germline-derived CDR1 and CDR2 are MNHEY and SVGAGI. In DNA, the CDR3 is TGTGCCAGCAGTTACGACGGGACTAGTACCTACAATGAGCAGTTCTTC. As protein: CASSYDGTSTYNEQFF.

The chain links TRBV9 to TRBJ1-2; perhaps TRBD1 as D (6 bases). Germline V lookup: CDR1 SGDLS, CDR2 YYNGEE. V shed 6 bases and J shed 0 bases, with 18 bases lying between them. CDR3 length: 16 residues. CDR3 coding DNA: TGTGCCAGCACCTCCCAGACAGGTCAATCTAACTATGGCTACACCTTC. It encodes CASTSQTGQSNYGYTF.

The CDR3 loop reads CASSPGTGSYGYTF. The CDR3 DNA sequence: TGTGCCAGCAGTCCCGGGACAGGATCCTATGGCTACACCTTC. This chain connects TRBV27 to TRBJ1-2; 8 bases agree with TRBD1. Germline-derived CDR1 and CDR2 are MNHEY and SMNVEV (reference sequence). CDR3 size: 14 residues. The V gene end was trimmed by 5 bases and the J gene end by 4 bases; junction bases not matched to a gene: 6.